These 4 T cell receptor beta chains originate from one sample sequenced in a study of graft-versus-host responses after intestinal transplantation. Sequenced by immunoSEQ multiplex PCR; TCRdb stores in-frame clones only, minus some. The table has about 97,000 clones, more than 80% seen once; the top ten hold roughly a sixth. This specimen consisted of PBMCs, obtained 450 to 480 days after intestinal transplant. Source of these receptors: a human patient who received an intestinal transplant, so some T cells may come from the graft donor.

The genes are TRBV15 and TRBJ2-7, with 11 bases fitting TRBD2. Trimming cost V 1 base and J 3 bases; bases outside gene matches: 8. The CDR3 loop spans 17 amino acids. CDR1 LNHNV and CDR2 YYDKDF come from the germline V gene (reference sequence). The CDR3 DNA is TGTGCCACCAGCAGAGTTGGGCTAGCGGGGGGAAACTACGAGCAGTACTTC. Residues: CATSRVGLAGGNYEQYF.

The V and J genes are TRBV4-1 and TRBJ2-5; D gene unclear. Trimming removed 5 bases at V and 2 bases at J, with 3 bases between. Germline CDR1 reads MGHRA; CDR2 reads YSYEKL. This CDR3 has 11 residues. The CDR3, as DNA: TGCGCCAGCAGCGAACAAGAGACCCAGTACTTC. This sequence encodes CASSEQETQYF.

The rearrangement joins TRBV10-2 to TRBJ2-7, with a possible D match to TRBD1 (5 bases). The CDR3 has 14 amino acids. CDR1 WSHSY and CDR2 SAAADI come from the germline V gene. Trimming removed 4 bases from V and 0 bases from J, with 10 bases in between. CDR3: CASSGGESSYEQYF. In nucleotides, the CDR3 is TGCGCCAGCAGTGGGGGCGAGAGCTCCTACGAGCAGTACTTC.

The chain couples TRBV6-1 to TRBJ1-4; 8 nucleotides line up with TRBD1. The V and J ends lost 2 bases and 8 bases, in that order; junction bases with no gene match: 10. The CDR3 length is 16 residues. Per germline, CDR1 MNHNS and CDR2 SASEGT. The CDR3 DNA is TGTGCCAGCAGTGAAAGAGCAGGGGGCCAGGGGGAAAAACTGTTTTTT. Encoded protein: CASSERAGGQGEKLFF.